The present entry profiles one TCR beta chain with its context. The antigen remains undetermined. The data derive from a study of cytomegalovirus exposure and HLA in healthy donors. Study-wide results and limits: Later work associated 17,000 or so TCR beta sequences with HLA alleles at 0.05 false discovery rate. Reported findings show TCR beta sequences accurately forecast HLA-A and HLA-B alleles in most subjects.

60 Vbeta and 13 Jbeta primers were used in PCR. The assay was immunoSEQ multiplex PCR, and TCRdb's table has in-frame clones only and misses some. The sample contains some 170,000 clones, just under 80% of which appear only once. CDR3 length equals 15 residues. The germline gives CDR1 LNHNV, CDR2 YYDKDF (reference sequence). Losses at the gene ends were 5 bases for V and 7 bases for J; bases not matched to a gene: 6. The receptor was isolated from a woman aged 50 to 65 in good health and CMV-seronegative. The sample taken for sequencing was PBMCs. The rearrangement links TRBV15 to TRBJ1-4; 11 nucleotides match TRBD1. CDR3 in amino acids: CATSRMDRGREKLFF. The DNA for the CDR3 is TGTGCCACCAGCCGGATGGACAGGGGGCGTGAAAAACTGTTTTTT. The whole variable domain, filled in from reference TRBV15 and TRBJ1-4, reads DAMVIQNPRYQVTQFGKPVTLSCSQTLNHNVMYWYQQKSSQAPKLLFHYYDKDFNNEADTPDNFQSRRPNTSFCFLDIRSPGLGDTAMYLCATSRMDRGREKLFFGSGTQLSVL.